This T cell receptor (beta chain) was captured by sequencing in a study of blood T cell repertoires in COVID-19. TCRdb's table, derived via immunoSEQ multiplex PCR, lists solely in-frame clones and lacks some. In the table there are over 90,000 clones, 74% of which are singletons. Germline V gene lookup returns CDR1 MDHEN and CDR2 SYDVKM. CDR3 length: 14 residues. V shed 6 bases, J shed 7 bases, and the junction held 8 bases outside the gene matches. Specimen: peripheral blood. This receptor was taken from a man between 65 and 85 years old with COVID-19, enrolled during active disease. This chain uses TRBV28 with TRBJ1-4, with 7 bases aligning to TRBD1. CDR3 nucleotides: TGTGCCAGCAGCTTACAGGGGACAACTGAAAAACTGTTTTTT. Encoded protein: CASSLQGTTEKLFF.